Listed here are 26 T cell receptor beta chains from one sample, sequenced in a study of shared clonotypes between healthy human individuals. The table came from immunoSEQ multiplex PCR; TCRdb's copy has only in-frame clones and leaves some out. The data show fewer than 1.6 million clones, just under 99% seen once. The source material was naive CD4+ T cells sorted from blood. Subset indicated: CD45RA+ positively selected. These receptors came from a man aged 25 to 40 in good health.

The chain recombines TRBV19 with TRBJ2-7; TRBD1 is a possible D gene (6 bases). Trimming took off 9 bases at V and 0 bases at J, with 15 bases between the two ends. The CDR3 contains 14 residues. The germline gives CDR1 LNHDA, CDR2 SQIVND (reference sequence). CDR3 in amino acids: CASKGTSLSYEQYF. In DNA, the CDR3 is TGTGCCAGCAAGGGGACAAGTCTCTCCTACGAGCAGTACTTC.

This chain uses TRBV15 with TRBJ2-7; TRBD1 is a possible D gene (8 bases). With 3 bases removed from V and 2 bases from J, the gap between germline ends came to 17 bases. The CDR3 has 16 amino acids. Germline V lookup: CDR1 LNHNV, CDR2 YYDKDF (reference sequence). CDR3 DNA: TGTGCCACCAGCAGGGGGGGACAGGCGGGGGCCTACGAGCAGTACTTC. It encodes CATSRGGQAGAYEQYF.

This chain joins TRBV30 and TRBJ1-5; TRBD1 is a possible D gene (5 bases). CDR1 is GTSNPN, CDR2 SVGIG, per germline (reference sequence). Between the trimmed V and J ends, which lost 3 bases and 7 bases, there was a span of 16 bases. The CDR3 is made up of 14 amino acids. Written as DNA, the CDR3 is TGTGCCTGGAGAAACCCAGGGAGAGACCAGCCCCAGCATTTT. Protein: CAWRNPGRDQPQHF.

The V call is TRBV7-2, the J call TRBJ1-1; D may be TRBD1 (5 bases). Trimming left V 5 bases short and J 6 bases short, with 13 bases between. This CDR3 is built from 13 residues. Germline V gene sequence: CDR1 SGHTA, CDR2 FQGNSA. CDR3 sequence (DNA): TGTGCCAGCAGCCCAAGGACAAGCGCTGAAGCTTTCTTT. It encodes CASSPRTSAEAFF.

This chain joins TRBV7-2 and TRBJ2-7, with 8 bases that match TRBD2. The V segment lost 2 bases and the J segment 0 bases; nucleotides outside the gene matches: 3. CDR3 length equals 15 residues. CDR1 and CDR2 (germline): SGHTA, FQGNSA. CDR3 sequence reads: CASSLPAGASYEQYF. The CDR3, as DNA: TGTGCCAGCAGCTTACCAGCGGGGGCCTCCTACGAGCAGTACTTC.

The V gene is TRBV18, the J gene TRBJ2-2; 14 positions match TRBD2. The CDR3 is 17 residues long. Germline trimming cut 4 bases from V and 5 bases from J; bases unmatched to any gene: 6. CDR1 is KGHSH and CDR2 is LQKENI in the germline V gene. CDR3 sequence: CASSLGLAGAGTGELFF. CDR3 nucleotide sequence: TGTGCCAGCTCACTGGGACTAGCGGGAGCTGGGACCGGGGAGCTGTTTTTT.

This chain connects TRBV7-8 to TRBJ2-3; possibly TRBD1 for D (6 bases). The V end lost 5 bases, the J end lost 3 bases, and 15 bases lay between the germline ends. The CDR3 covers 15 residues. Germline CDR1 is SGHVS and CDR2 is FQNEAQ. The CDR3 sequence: CASSGGVRGTDTQYF. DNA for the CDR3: TGTGCCAGCAGCGGCGGCGTCAGGGGAACAGATACGCAGTATTTT.

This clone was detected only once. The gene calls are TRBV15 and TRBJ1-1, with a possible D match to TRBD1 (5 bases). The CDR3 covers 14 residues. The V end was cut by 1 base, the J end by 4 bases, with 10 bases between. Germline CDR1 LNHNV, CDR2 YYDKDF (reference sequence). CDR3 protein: CATSRVAGGTEAFF. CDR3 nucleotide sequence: TGTGCCACCAGCAGAGTAGCGGGGGGCACTGAAGCTTTCTTT.

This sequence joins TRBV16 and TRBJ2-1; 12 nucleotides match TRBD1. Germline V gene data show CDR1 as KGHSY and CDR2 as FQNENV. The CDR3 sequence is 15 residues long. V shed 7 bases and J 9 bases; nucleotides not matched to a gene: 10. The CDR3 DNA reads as TGTGCCAGCACCCCGAGGGGACAGGGGGCTAGTGAGCAGTTCTTC. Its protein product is CASTPRGQGASEQFF.

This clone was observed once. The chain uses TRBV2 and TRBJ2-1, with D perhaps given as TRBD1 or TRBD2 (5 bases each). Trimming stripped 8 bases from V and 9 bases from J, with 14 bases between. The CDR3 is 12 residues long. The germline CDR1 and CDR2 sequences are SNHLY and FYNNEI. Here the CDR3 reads CASEGPRIEQFF. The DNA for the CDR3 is TGTGCCAGCGAGGGGCCCAGAATTGAGCAGTTCTTC. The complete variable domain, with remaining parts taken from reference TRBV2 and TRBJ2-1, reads EPEVTQTPSHQVTQMGQEVILRCVPISNHLYFYWYRQILGQKVEFLVSFYNNEISEKSEIFDDQFSVERPDGSNFTLKIRSTKLEDSAMYFCASEGPRIEQFFGPGTRLTVL.

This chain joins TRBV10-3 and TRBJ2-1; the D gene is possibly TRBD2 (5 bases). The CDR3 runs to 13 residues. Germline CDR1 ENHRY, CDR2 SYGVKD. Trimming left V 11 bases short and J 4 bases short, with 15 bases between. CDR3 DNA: TGTGCCGCCGGCCCCGGGGTATACAATGAGCAGTTCTTC. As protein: CAAGPGVYNEQFF.

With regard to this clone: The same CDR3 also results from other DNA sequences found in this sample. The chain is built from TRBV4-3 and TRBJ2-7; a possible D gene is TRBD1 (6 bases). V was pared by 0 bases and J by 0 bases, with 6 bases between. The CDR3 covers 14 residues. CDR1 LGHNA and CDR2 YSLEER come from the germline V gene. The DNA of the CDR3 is TGCGCCAGCAGCCAAGAAGGGGGCTCCTACGAGCAGTACTTC. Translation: CASSQEGGSYEQYF.

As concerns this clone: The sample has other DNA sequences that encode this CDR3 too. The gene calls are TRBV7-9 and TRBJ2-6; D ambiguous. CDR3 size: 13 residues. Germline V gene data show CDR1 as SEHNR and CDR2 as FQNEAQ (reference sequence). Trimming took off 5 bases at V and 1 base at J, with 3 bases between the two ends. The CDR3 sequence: CASSDSGANVLTF. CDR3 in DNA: TGTGCCAGCAGCGATTCTGGGGCCAACGTCCTGACTTTC.

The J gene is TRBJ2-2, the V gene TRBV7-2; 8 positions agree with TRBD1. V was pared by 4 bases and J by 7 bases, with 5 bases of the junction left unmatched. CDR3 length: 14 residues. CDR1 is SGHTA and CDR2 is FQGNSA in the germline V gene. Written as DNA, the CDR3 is TGTGCCAGCAGCTCACAGGGGGGCTACGGGGAGCTGTTTTTT. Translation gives CASSSQGGYGELFF.

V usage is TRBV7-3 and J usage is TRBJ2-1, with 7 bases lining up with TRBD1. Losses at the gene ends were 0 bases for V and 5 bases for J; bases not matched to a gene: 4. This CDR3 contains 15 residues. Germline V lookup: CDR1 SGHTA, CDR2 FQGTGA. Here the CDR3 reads CASSLTATGHNEQFF. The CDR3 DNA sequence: TGTGCCAGCAGCTTAACTGCGACAGGGCACAATGAGCAGTTCTTC. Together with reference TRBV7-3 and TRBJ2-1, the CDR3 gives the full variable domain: GAGVSQTPSNKVTEKGKYVELRCDPISGHTALYWYRQSLGQGPEFLIYFQGTGAADDSGLPNDRFFAVRPEGSVSTLKIQRTERGDSAVYLCASSLTATGHNEQFFGPGTRLTVL.

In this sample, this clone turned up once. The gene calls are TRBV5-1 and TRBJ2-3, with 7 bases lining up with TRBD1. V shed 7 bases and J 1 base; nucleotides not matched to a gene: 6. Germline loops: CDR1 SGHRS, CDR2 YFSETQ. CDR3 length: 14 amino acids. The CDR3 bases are TGCGCCAGCCGGGGACAGCAGGGCACAGATACGCAGTATTTT. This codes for CASRGQQGTDTQYF.

The CDR3 protein is CASTGPGSNQPQHF. Written as DNA, the CDR3 is TGTGCCAGCACCGGGCCGGGTAGCAATCAGCCCCAGCATTTT. The chain carries TRBV6-1 and TRBJ1-5; D not certain. V was clipped by 7 bases and J by 0 bases, with 10 bases between them. Germline CDR1 and CDR2: MNHNS and SASEGT. The CDR3 sequence is 14 residues long.

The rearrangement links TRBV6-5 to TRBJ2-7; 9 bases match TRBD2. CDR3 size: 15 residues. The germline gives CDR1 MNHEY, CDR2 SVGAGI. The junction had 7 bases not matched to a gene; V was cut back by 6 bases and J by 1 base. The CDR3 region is CASSISGSHSYEQYF. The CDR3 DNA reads TGTGCCAGCAGCATTAGCGGGAGTCATTCCTACGAGCAGTACTTC.

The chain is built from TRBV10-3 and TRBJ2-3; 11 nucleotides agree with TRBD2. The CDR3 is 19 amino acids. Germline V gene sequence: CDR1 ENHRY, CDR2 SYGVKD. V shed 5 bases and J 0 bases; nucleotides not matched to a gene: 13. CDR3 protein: CAISLKGGTSGVSTDTQYF. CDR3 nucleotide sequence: TGTGCCATCAGTCTCAAGGGGGGGACTAGCGGTGTTAGCACAGATACGCAGTATTTT.

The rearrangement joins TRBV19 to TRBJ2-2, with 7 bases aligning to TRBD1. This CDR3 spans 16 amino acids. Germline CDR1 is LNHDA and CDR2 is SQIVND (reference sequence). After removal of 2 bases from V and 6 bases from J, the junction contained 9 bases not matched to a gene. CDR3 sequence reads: CASSIKGALLAGELFF. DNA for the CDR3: TGTGCCAGTAGTATAAAGGGGGCTCTTCTCGCCGGGGAGCTGTTTTTT.

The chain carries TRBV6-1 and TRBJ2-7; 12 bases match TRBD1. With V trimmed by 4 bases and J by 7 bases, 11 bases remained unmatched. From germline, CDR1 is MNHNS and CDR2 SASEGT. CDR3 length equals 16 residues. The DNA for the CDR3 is TGTGCCAGCAGTGCACCACCGGGACAGGGGGCGAGTGAGCAGTACTTC. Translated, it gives CASSAPPGQGASEQYF.

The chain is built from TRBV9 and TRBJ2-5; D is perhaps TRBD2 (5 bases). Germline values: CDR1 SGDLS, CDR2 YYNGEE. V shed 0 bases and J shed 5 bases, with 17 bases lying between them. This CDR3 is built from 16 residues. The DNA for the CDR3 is TGTGCCAGCAGCGTAGCCGGCCGGGGTCTAGGGGAGACCCAGTACTTC. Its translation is CASSVAGRGLGETQYF.

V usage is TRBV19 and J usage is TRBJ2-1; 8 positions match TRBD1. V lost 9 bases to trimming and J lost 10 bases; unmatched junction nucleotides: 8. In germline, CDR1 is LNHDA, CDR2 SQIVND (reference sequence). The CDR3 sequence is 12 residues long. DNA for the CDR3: TGTGCCAGCCGTTCAGGGGGCAGGGAGCAGTTCTTC. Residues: CASRSGGREQFF.

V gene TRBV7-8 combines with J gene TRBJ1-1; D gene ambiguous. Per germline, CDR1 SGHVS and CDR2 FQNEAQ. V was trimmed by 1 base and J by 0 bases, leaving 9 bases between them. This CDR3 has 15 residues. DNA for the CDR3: TGTGCCAGCAGCTTAGACGGGCAGATGAACACTGAAGCTTTCTTT. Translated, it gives CASSLDGQMNTEAFF.

The chain's CDR3 is CAISPPGQGAGANVLTF. The CDR3 DNA reads as TGTGCCATCAGTCCTCCGGGACAGGGGGCGGGGGCCAACGTCCTGACTTTC. The gene calls are TRBV10-3 and TRBJ2-6; 12 bases are a match to TRBD1. The ends lost 5 bases at V and 4 bases at J; junction bases unmatched: 6. Germline CDR1 and CDR2: ENHRY and SYGVKD. CDR3 size: 17 residues.

CDR3 loop: CASSLRGGFYEQYF. CDR3 sequence (DNA): TGTGCCAGCAGTCTGAGGGGGGGGTTCTACGAGCAGTACTTC. This chain connects TRBV6-5 to TRBJ2-7; TRBD2 is a possible D gene (7 bases). CDR1 MNHEY and CDR2 SVGAGI come from the germline V gene. The V gene lost 5 bases and the J gene lost 3 bases, with 14 bases spanning the gap. This CDR3 region has 14 residues.